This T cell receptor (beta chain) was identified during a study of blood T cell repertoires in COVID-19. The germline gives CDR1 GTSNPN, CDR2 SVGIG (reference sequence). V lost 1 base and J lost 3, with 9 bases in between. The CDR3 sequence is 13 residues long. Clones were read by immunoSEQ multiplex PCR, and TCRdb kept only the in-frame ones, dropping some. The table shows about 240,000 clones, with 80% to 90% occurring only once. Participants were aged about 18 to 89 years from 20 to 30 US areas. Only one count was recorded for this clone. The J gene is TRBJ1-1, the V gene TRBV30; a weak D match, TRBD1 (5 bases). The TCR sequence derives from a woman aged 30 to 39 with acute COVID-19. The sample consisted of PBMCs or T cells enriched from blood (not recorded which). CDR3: CAWSAQGDTEAFF. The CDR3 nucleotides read TGTGCCTGGAGTGCCCAGGGCGACACTGAAGCTTTCTTT.